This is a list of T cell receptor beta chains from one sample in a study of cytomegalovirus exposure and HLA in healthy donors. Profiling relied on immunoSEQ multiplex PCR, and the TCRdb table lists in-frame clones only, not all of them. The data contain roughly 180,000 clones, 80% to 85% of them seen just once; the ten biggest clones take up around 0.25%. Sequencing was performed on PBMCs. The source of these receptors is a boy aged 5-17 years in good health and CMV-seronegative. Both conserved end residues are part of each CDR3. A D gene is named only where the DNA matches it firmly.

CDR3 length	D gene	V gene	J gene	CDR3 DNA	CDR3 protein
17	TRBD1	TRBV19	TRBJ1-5	TGTGCCAGTAGTTCGGGACAGGGGAGCTATAGCAATCAGCCCCAGCATTTT	CASSSGQGSYSNQPQHF
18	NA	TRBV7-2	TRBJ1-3	TGTGCCAGCAGCCCTAATGGGCGCTTAAGAGGGTCTGGAAACACCATATATTTT	CASSPNGRLRGSGNTIYF
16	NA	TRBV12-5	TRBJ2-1	TGTGCTAGTGGTTTGGACCAAGAAGGGGGACCGAATGAGCAGTTCTTC	CASGLDQEGGPNEQFF
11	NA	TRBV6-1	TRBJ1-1	TGTGCCAGCAGAAGAACAGGGTATGCTTTCTTT	CASRRTGYAFF
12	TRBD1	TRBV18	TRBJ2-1	TGTGCCAGCTCCCCCGGGACAGGGAAGCAGTTCTTC	CASSPGTGKQFF
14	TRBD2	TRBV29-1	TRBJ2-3	TGCATCGTCGTCGGGGGGGCGGTTGCAGATACGCAGTATTTT	CIVVGGAVADTQYF
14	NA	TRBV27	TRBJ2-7	TGTGCCAGCAGTTTGGGGGGTCCCTTGAACGAGCAGTACTTC	CASSLGGPLNEQYF
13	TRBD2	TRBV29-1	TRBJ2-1	TGCAGCGTTGACGGGGGGACTTATAATGAGCAGTTCTTC	CSVDGGTYNEQFF
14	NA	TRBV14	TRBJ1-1	TGTGCCAGCAGCCAAGTAAGGGGGTACACTGAAGCTTTCTTT	CASSQVRGYTEAFF
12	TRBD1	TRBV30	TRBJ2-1	TGTGCCTGGAGTGTACAAGGGGGCGAGCAGTTCTTC	CAWSVQGGEQFF
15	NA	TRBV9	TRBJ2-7	TGTGCCAGCAGCGTAGAGGCAGGGCACTCCTACGAGCAGTACTTC	CASSVEAGHSYEQYF
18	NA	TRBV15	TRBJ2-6	TGTGCCACCAGCAGAGCAGGGGAGGGAGAGTCTGGGGCCAACGTCCTGACTTTC	CATSRAGEGESGANVLTF
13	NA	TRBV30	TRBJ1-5	TGTGCCTGGAGTGATCGTGGCGGGCAGCCCCAGCATTTT	CAWSDRGGQPQHF
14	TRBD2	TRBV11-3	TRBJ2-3	TGTGCCAGCAGCTCCGGGAGGGACACAGATACGCAGTATTTT	CASSSGRDTDTQYF
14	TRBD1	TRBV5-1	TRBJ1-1	TGCGCCAGCAGCTTGAGGGGGACAGGGACCGAAGCTTTCTTT	CASSLRGTGTEAFF
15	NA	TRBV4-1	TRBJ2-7	TGCGCCAGCAGCCAAGAAATCAGGTTTTCCTACGAGCAGTACTTC	CASSQEIRFSYEQYF
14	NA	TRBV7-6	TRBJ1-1	TGTGCCAGCAGCTTCCCAGGCGGGGTGACTGAAGCTTTCTTT	CASSFPGGVTEAFF
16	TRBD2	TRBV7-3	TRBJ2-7	TGTGCCAGCATCCCCGGCCGACTAGCGGATTCCTACGAGCAGTACTTC	CASIPGRLADSYEQYF
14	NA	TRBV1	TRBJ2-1	TGCACCAGCAGCCAAGATCCAGGGTGCGATGAGCAGTTCTTC	CTSSQDPGCDEQFF
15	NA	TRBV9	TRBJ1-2	TGTGCCAGCAGCGCAGGTGGGGGGGCGATGGGTGGCTACACCTTC	CASSAGGGAMGGYTF
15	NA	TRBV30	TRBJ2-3	TGTGCCTGGTTCGCGGAGGTGCTTCATGGAGATACGCAGTATTTT	CAWFAEVLHGDTQYF
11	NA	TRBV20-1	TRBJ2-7	TGCAGTGCTGTAAGGACAGCGAAGCAGTACTTC	CSAVRTAKQYF
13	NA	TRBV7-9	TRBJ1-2	TGTGCCAGCAGCTTAGTACAGGGACATGGCTACACCTTC	CASSLVQGHGYTF
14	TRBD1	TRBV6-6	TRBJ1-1	TGTGCCAGCTCTAGGACAGGGACGAACACTGAAGCTTTCTTT	CASSRTGTNTEAFF
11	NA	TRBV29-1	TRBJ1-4	TGCAGCGTCCGACGGGATGAAAAACTGTTTTTT	CSVRRDEKLFF
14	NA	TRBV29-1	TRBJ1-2	TGCAGCGTTGAAGGGCAGGGGATAGACTATGGCTACACCTTC	CSVEGQGIDYGYTF
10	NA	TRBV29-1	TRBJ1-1	TGCAGCACGGGGTCCGCTGAAGCTTTCTTT	CSTGSAEAFF
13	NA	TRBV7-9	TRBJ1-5	TGTTCCAGCAGCGGTCAGGGTAATCAGCCCCAGCATTTT	CSSSGQGNQPQHF
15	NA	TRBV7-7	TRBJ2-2	TGTGCTAGCAGCTTAGACAGGATCAACACCGGGGAGCTGTTTTTT	CASSLDRINTGELFF
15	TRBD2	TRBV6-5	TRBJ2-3	TGTGCCAGCAGTTACTTAGCGGGTCTTACAGATACGCAGTATTTT	CASSYLAGLTDTQYF
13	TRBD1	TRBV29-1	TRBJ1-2	TGCAGCGGCCAGACAGGGGGAGACTATGGCTACACCTTC	CSGQTGGDYGYTF